The rows below give T cell receptor beta chains drawn from one sample of a study of yellow fever vaccine responses in identical twins. TCRdb ran MiXCR on the RT-PCR reads and lists one entry per CDR3 protein. The sample includes about 1,400 distinct CDR3 sequences, roughly nine tenths of them seen just once. The specimen was T cells from blood (PBMCs), unsorted or a sorted subset (not recorded which), collected before or after yellow fever vaccination (not recorded which). These receptors were obtained from a woman between 18 and 29 years old who received the yellow fever vaccine. The CDR3 runs from the conserved cysteine through the conserved F or W. D genes are given only for firm matches. The listing skips clone size in some rows; elsewhere it reads once, few, many or a size class.

cdr3_nt: TGTGCCAGCAGTTATCAACCCAGCAGCGAGCAGTTCTTC
cdr3_aa: CASSYQPSSEQFF
v_call: TRBV6-9
d_call: NA
clone_size: few
j_call: TRBJ2-1
cdr3_length: 13

cdr3_nt: TGTGCCAGCAGTCAGCCCCGTTTGGGGGGCGAGACCCAGTACTTC
cdr3_aa: CASSQPRLGGETQYF
v_call: TRBV6-1
d_call: NA
clone_size: NA
j_call: TRBJ2-5
cdr3_length: 15

cdr3_nt: TGTGCCAGTAGTATCAATCAAAGGGCTCGCACAGATACGCAGTATTTT
cdr3_aa: CASSINQRARTDTQYF
v_call: TRBV19
d_call: NA
clone_size: NA
j_call: TRBJ2-3
cdr3_length: 16

cdr3_nt: TGTGCCAGCAGTGGTCGACTAGCGGGAATCCACAATGAGCAGTTCTTC
cdr3_aa: CASSGRLAGIHNEQFF
v_call: TRBV2
d_call: TRBD2
clone_size: NA
j_call: TRBJ2-1
cdr3_length: 16

cdr3_nt: TGCGCCAGCAGTTCAGGGATGAACACTGAAGCTTTCTTT
cdr3_aa: CASSSGMNTEAFF
v_call: TRBV10-1
d_call: NA
clone_size: NA
j_call: TRBJ1-1
cdr3_length: 13

cdr3_nt: TGTGCCACCAGTGACGTTGGACAGGGCGGGTCCTTCAATGAGCAGTTCTTC
cdr3_aa: CATSDVGQGGSFNEQFF
v_call: TRBV24-1
d_call: TRBD1
clone_size: once
j_call: TRBJ2-1
cdr3_length: 17

cdr3_nt: TGTGCCAGCAGTTCACCCGTATCCTACGAGCAGTACTTC
cdr3_aa: CASSSPVSYEQYF
v_call: TRBV28
d_call: NA
clone_size: NA
j_call: TRBJ2-7
cdr3_length: 13

cdr3_nt: TGCGCCAGCAGTGATAGCGGGGGGAATGAGCAGTTCTTC
cdr3_aa: CASSDSGGNEQFF
v_call: TRBV10-1
d_call: TRBD2
clone_size: NA
j_call: TRBJ2-1
cdr3_length: 13

cdr3_nt: TGTGCCAGCAGCAAAGAGGACTTCTCCTTGGCCTACGAGCAGTACTTC
cdr3_aa: CASSKEDFSLAYEQYF
v_call: TRBV3-1
d_call: NA
clone_size: NA
j_call: TRBJ2-7
cdr3_length: 16

cdr3_nt: TGTGCCAGCAGCACGCCCCCAGGGAGGACTGAAGCTTTCTTT
cdr3_aa: CASSTPPGRTEAFF
v_call: TRBV4-2
d_call: NA
clone_size: NA
j_call: TRBJ1-1
cdr3_length: 14

cdr3_nt: TGTGCCAGCAGCTTAGAGTCCTACGAGCAGTACTTC
cdr3_aa: CASSLESYEQYF
v_call: TRBV11-1
d_call: NA
clone_size: NA
j_call: TRBJ2-7
cdr3_length: 12

cdr3_nt: TGTGCCAGCAGCTTAGGTGGGACTAGCAGCTACAATGAGCAGTTCTTC
cdr3_aa: CASSLGGTSSYNEQFF
v_call: TRBV11-3
d_call: TRBD2
clone_size: NA
j_call: TRBJ2-1
cdr3_length: 16

cdr3_nt: TGTGCCAGCTCGCCTAGCGGAGGGAACACCGGGGAGCTGTTTTTT
cdr3_aa: CASSPSGGNTGELFF
v_call: TRBV18
d_call: TRBD2
clone_size: NA
j_call: TRBJ2-2
cdr3_length: 15

cdr3_nt: TGTGCCAGCAGTTTTGTCGGCAGAAACTACGAGCAGTACTTC
cdr3_aa: CASSFVGRNYEQYF
v_call: TRBV28
d_call: NA
clone_size: NA
j_call: TRBJ2-7
cdr3_length: 14

cdr3_nt: TGCGCCAGCAGCCAAATCACAGATATCTACAATGAGCAGTTCTTC
cdr3_aa: CASSQITDIYNEQFF
v_call: TRBV4-1
d_call: NA
clone_size: once
j_call: TRBJ2-1
cdr3_length: 15

cdr3_nt: TGTGCCATCACTCCGACAGGGGGCACCGACGGGGAGCAGTTCTTC
cdr3_aa: CAITPTGGTDGEQFF
v_call: TRBV10-3
d_call: TRBD1
clone_size: few
j_call: TRBJ2-1
cdr3_length: 15

cdr3_nt: TGTGCCAGCAGCTTACCCGGGCTGGCAGATACGCAGTATTTT
cdr3_aa: CASSLPGLADTQYF
v_call: TRBV11-1
d_call: NA
clone_size: NA
j_call: TRBJ2-3
cdr3_length: 14

cdr3_nt: TGTGCCATCAGCACAGGGGGTACAGGAAACACCATATATTTT
cdr3_aa: CAISTGGTGNTIYF
v_call: TRBV10-3
d_call: TRBD1
clone_size: NA
j_call: TRBJ1-3
cdr3_length: 14

cdr3_nt: TGTGCCACCGGGGCAGGGGCCACACTTGGGGGAAGAGCGCAGTACTTC
cdr3_aa: CATGAGATLGGRAQYF
v_call: TRBV28
d_call: NA
clone_size: NA
j_call: TRBJ2-7
cdr3_length: 16